The 19 T cell receptor beta chains given below trace back to one sample, sequenced in a study of T cells in Graves' hyperthyroidism and ophthalmopathy. TCR beta CDR3 region amplification was performed from RNA transcripts. The TCR CDR3 was amplified in a first-round RT-PCR using the HTBI primer set. TCRdb passed the multiplex PCR reads through MiXCR, listing each CDR3 protein once. This table holds about 700,000 distinct CDR3 sequences, around 13% found once. Sequenced sample: blood. These receptors all come from a woman under 30 with Graves' hyperthyroidism.

This clonotype was counted ten times or more. CDR3 protein: CASSPRGDEQFF. CDR3 coding DNA: TGTGCCAGCAGCCCACGGGGAGATGAGCAGTTCTTC. The V and J genes are TRBV7-3 and TRBJ2-1, with D perhaps matching TRBD2 (5 bases). Germline CDR1 and CDR2: SGHTA and FQGTGA. There are 12 residues in the CDR3. The germline V and J ends were trimmed by 5 bases and 8 bases, with 10 bases remaining between them.

This clonotype was counted many times. This sequence joins TRBV2 and TRBJ1-1; 7 bases align to TRBD1. The J segment lost 5 bases and the V segment lost 2 bases, leaving 5 bases of the junction unmatched. The length of the CDR3 is 14 residues. CDR1 SNHLY and CDR2 FYNNEI come from the germline V gene. The CDR3 region has the DNA TGTGCCAGCAGTGAATCAGGGGGGGGGACTGAAGCTTTCTTT. Translating gives CASSESGGGTEAFF.

This clonotype was seen repeatedly, ten times or more. CDR3 loop: CASSRQELAKNIQYF. In nucleotides, the CDR3 is TGTGCCAGCAGCCGTCAGGAATTAGCCAAAAACATTCAGTACTTC. This chain joins TRBV7-2 and TRBJ2-4; no reliable D call. There are 15 residues in the CDR3. V lost 5 bases, J lost 0 bases, and 11 bases lay in between. Germline V lookup: CDR1 SGHTA, CDR2 FQGNSA.

CDR3 protein: CASSTYWDRGYGYTF. The DNA for the CDR3 is TGTGCCAGCAGTACCTACTGGGACAGGGGCTATGGCTACACCTTC. The V and J genes are TRBV28 and TRBJ1-2; 10 bases match TRBD1. V shed 5 bases, J shed 4 bases, and the junction held 7 bases outside the gene matches. The CDR3 contains 15 residues. Germline CDR1 and CDR2: MDHEN and SYDVKM.

This chain joins TRBV19 and TRBJ1-5; D is unresolved. The V end was cut by 4 bases, the J end by 4 bases, with 17 bases between. The CDR3 has 16 amino acids. Germline CDR1 is LNHDA and CDR2 is SQIVND (reference sequence). The CDR3 region is CASSTDQVAANQPQHF. The CDR3, as DNA: TGTGCCAGTAGTACCGACCAGGTAGCCGCAAATCAGCCCCAGCATTTT.

As regards this clonotype: Sequence at one end of the junction differs from germline and may be a read error. The chain employs TRBV20-1 and TRBJ1-5; 7 bases agree with TRBD1. The length of the CDR3 is 12 residues. Germline V CDR1 and CDR2: DFQATT, SNEGSKA (reference sequence). CDR3 in amino acids: CSARDQGGGRYF. The CDR3 coding sequence is TGCAGTGCTAGAGATCAGGGGGGGGGTAGGTATTTT.

This clonotype was counted many times. This chain uses TRBV30 with TRBJ2-7; 12 bases are a match to TRBD2. The V segment lost 2 bases and the J segment 5 bases; nucleotides outside the gene matches: 4. Germline lookup yields CDR1 GTSNPN and CDR2 SVGIG (reference sequence). The CDR3 loop spans 14 amino acids. The CDR3 sequence is CAWSSLAGGDEQYF. CDR3 nucleotides: TGTGCCTGGAGTAGCCTAGCGGGAGGGGACGAGCAGTACTTC.

The chain couples TRBV4-3 to TRBJ1-2, with a possible D match to TRBD1 (6 bases). The CDR3 contains 13 residues. The V end was cut by 4 bases, the J end by 8 bases, with 14 bases between. Germline-derived CDR1 and CDR2 are LGHNA and YSLEER. CDR3 sequence reads: CASSPTWTDGYTF. For the CDR3, the DNA is TGCGCCAGCAGCCCTACCTGGACAGACGGCTACACCTTC.

This clonotype was found many times. This rearrangement joins TRBV30 to TRBJ2-7; D perhaps matches TRBD2 (5 bases). CDR1 is GTSNPN and CDR2 is SVGIG in the germline V gene (reference sequence). This CDR3 spans 13 amino acids. V lost 4 bases and J 2 bases, leaving 12 bases between the germline ends. The DNA of the CDR3 is TGTGCCTGGAATACGGGGTTAGCCTACGAGCAGTACTTC. Its protein product is CAWNTGLAYEQYF.

This clonotype was seen repeatedly, ten times or more. This sequence joins TRBV7-8 and TRBJ2-5, with D maybe TRBD2 (5 bases). Germline V gives CDR1 SGHVS, CDR2 FQNEAQ. The CDR3 has 15 residues. V lost 1 base to trimming and J lost 7 bases, with 16 bases between them. CDR3 region: CASSLVGPLEGTQYF. The CDR3 DNA is TGTGCCAGCAGCTTAGTTGGGCCCCTCGAGGGGACCCAGTACTTC.

The sample holds many counts of this clonotype. The chain uses TRBV30 and TRBJ1-2, with D uncertain. V lost 3 bases and J lost 8, with 10 bases in between. Germline loops: CDR1 GTSNPN, CDR2 SVGIG (reference sequence). This CDR3 spans 11 amino acids. The DNA of the CDR3 is TGTGCCTGGAGCTTGTCCCCGGGCTACACCTTC. Encoded protein: CAWSLSPGYTF.

This clonotype was counted only a few times. The genes are TRBV27 and TRBJ1-3; TRBD1 matches at 7 bases. The ends lost 2 bases at V and 0 bases at J; junction bases unmatched: 7. Germline-derived CDR1 and CDR2 are MNHEY and SMNVEV (reference sequence). CDR3 length: 17 residues. The CDR3 reads CASSLPRDRGSGNTIYF. In nucleotides, the CDR3 is TGTGCCAGCAGTTTACCACGGGACAGAGGCTCTGGAAACACCATATATTTT.

The table lists this clonotype with many counts. The chain joins TRBV2 to TRBJ1-2; D is undetermined. This CDR3 is built from 14 residues. Germline CDR1 reads SNHLY; CDR2 reads FYNNEI. Deletions cut 6 bases from V and 5 bases from J, with 16 bases between. The CDR3 loop is CASSPGKGVYGYTF. CDR3 nucleotides: TGTGCCAGCAGCCCGGGGAAGGGTGTGTATGGCTACACCTTC.

This clonotype was counted at least ten times. The chain links TRBV6-1 to TRBJ2-1; 7 bases are a match to TRBD1. This CDR3 has 18 residues. From germline, CDR1 is MNHNS and CDR2 SASEGT. V shed 5 bases and J 2 bases; nucleotides not matched to a gene: 15. Here the CDR3 reads CASSYGIPGQATYNEQFF. Here the CDR3 DNA reads TGTGCCAGCAGTTACGGGATACCCGGACAGGCCACCTACAATGAGCAGTTCTTC.

The chain recombines TRBV24-1 with TRBJ2-6; D remains unclear. Deletions cut 4 bases from V and 0 bases from J, with 3 bases between. CDR3 length: 14 residues. Germline V gene sequence: CDR1 KGHDR, CDR2 SFDVKD. In DNA, the CDR3 is TGTGCCACCAGTGAGGGCTCTGGGGCCAACGTCCTGACTTTC. Protein: CATSEGSGANVLTF.

This chain links TRBV29-1 with TRBJ2-1; 9 nucleotides line up with TRBD1. CDR1 is SQVTM, CDR2 ANQGSEA, per germline. Trimming took 4 bases from V and 7 from J; bases not matched to a gene: 11. This CDR3 spans 15 amino acids. The CDR3 sequence is CSVGFVRQGDNEQFF. The CDR3 DNA is TGCAGCGTTGGTTTTGTGAGACAGGGGGATAATGAGCAGTTCTTC.

In its sample, this clonotype was seen a few times. The chain uses TRBV6-2 or TRBV6-3 and TRBJ1-2, with unresolved D. This CDR3 is built from 15 residues. The germline gives CDR1 MNHEY, CDR2 SVGEGT. Trimming stripped 0 bases from V and 5 bases from J, with 13 bases between. The CDR3 DNA is TGTGCCAGCAGTTACTCGAACGGACTAGTTTATGGCTACACCTTC. Its translation is CASSYSNGLVYGYTF.

This clonotype appeared many times. This chain links TRBV20-1 with TRBJ1-5, with D possibly being TRBD1 (5 bases). In germline, CDR1 is DFQATT, CDR2 SNEGSKA (reference sequence). This CDR3 is built from 14 residues. Trimming took 0 bases from V and 6 from J, leaving 12 bases between them. The CDR3 DNA sequence: TGCAGTGCTAGAGATTGGGGGGATGCTCAGCCCCAGCATTTT. This sequence encodes CSARDWGDAQPQHF.

This clonotype was seen ten or more times. This chain joins TRBV5-8 and TRBJ2-1; D not certain. The germline CDR1 and CDR2 sequences are SGHTS and YDEGEE. Trimming removed 0 bases at V and 0 bases at J, with 10 bases between. There are 16 residues in the CDR3. DNA for the CDR3: TGTGCCAGCAGCTTGGAGAAGGGTGACTCCTACAATGAGCAGTTCTTC. Translating gives CASSLEKGDSYNEQFF.